This T cell receptor beta chain is drawn from a study of blood T cell repertoires in COVID-19. As for the study in general: From the United States, Italy and Spain came samples of acute and convalescent COVID-19. The analysed material was cDNA or gDNA that came from T cells, B-cell-depleted T cells, or PBMCs.

The CDR3 runs to 14 residues. From germline, CDR1 is MGHRA and CDR2 YSYEKL. With 4 bases clipped from V and 8 bases from J, the junction kept 2 bases outside the gene matches. Generated by immunoSEQ multiplex PCR, the TCRdb table keeps only in-frame clones and is missing some. Found here are about 60,000 clones, approximately 82% of them singletons; the top ten hold around 3.5%. The sequencing input was peripheral blood. This receptor was taken from a man between 60 and 75 years old with acute or convalescent COVID-19. V usage is TRBV4-1 and J usage is TRBJ1-6, with TRBD1 identical over 10 bases. The CDR3 nucleotides read TGCGCCAGCAGCCCCGGGACAGGGGATTCACCCCTCCACTTT. It encodes CASSPGTGDSPLHF.